Below, one TCR beta chain is given with its context. The junction shows a germline mismatch at one end, possibly a read error. The authors ran a second PCR of roughly 6 to 11 cycles using a sample-barcoded 5' primer and a J-beta primer mix. TCRdb reanalysed the 5' RACE reads using MiXCR and keeps one entry per CDR3 protein. The table records 890,000 or so distinct CDR3 sequences, approximately 59% of them present only once. These data come from a study of blood T cells in healthy people across ages. The people who gave samples were healthy Caucasians from Russia, aged roughly 6 to 100. The authors extracted at least 5.5 micrograms of total RNA per sample. Germline CDR1 LGHDT, CDR2 YNNKEL (reference sequence). The length of the CDR3 is 16 residues.

The sequenced sample was blood. The TCR originated in a man aged 30-40 years in good health. The chain recombines TRBV3-1 with TRBJ2-7, with TRBD2 as a possible D gene (6 bases). The CDR3 coding sequence is TGTGCCAGCAGCGAAGATGTTGGTAGCGGAGCCTACGAGCAGTACTTC. The encoded protein is CASSEDVGSGAYEQYF.